The 27 T cell receptor beta chains listed next were all sequenced from one sample in a study of T-cell reconstitution after alpha-beta-depleted transplantation in children (dated by TCRdb to the mid-2010s). Taken with the paper, the label for treatment or condition translates to: allogeneic hematopoietic cell transplantation with graft depleted of TCRalphabeta T cells and CD19 B cells. The method was PCR. The sequencer was an Illumina HiSeq 2500. To normalize quantification of the TCRbeta repertoire, the TCR libraries were built with molecular barcoding that relied on unique molecular identifiers. TCRdb applied fastp at Q25 and MiXCR to the public reads, then kept only in-frame beta chains. Records with the same CDR3 protein are collapsed into one entry carrying the most frequent genes and DNA. The sample table records approximately 110,000 distinct CDR3 sequences; 23% of these occur just once. Together, the top ten hold about 11% of the sample.

Sequenced material: PBMCs, mostly from graft donor cells, taken 180 days after TCRalphabeta/CD19-depleted stem cell transplant. The receptors originated from a male patient aged 2-9 years who had a stem cell transplant for chronic granulomatous disease, so the T cells may come from the graft donor.

This clonotype appeared once. The chain carries TRBV10-3 and TRBJ2-7; D ambiguous. The CDR3 runs to 13 residues. Germline V CDR1 and CDR2: ENHRY, SYGVKD. Trimming took off 6 bases at V and 1 base at J, with 10 bases between the two ends. The CDR3 DNA sequence: TGTGCCATCAGGCCGACTGGATCCTACGAGCAGTACTTC. Its protein product is CAIRPTGSYEQYF.

This clonotype has a count of ten or more. The gene calls are TRBV3-1 and TRBJ2-5, with 10 bases matching TRBD2. The CDR3 length is 12 residues. The germline V gene has CDR1 LGHDT and CDR2 YNNKEL (reference sequence). CDR3 coding DNA: TGTGCGTCTGGACTAGCGGAAGAGACCCAGTACTTC. Its translation: CASGLAEETQYF.

The CDR3 region has the DNA TGCGCCAGCAGCTTGGACTACAGGGGTGTGTACGAGCAGTACTTC. The encoded protein is CASSLDYRGVYEQYF. This chain joins TRBV5-1 and TRBJ2-7; 7 bases fit TRBD1. This CDR3 region has 15 residues. In germline, CDR1 is SGHRS, CDR2 YFSETQ. The V gene end was trimmed by 0 bases and the J gene end by 4 bases; junction bases not matched to a gene: 7.

This clonotype was counted many times. This chain connects TRBV13 to TRBJ2-3, with D perhaps TRBD2 (6 bases). This CDR3 spans 17 amino acids. CDR1 PRHDT and CDR2 FYEKMQ come from the germline V gene (reference sequence). Trimming removed 2 bases at V and 1 base at J, with 16 bases between. Here the CDR3 reads CASSLWPRGMGTDTQYF. DNA for the CDR3: TGTGCCAGCAGCTTATGGCCGCGCGGGATGGGCACAGATACGCAGTATTTT.

This clonotype was seen ten or more times. J is TRBJ2-3 and V is TRBV20-1; D unresolved. Germline lookup yields CDR1 DFQATT and CDR2 SNEGSKA (reference sequence). The CDR3 runs to 14 residues. The V end was cut by 0 bases, the J end by 1 base, with 8 bases between. Here the CDR3 reads CSAREGGGTDTQYF. CDR3 DNA sequence: TGCAGTGCTAGAGAGGGTGGGGGCACAGATACGCAGTATTTT.

In nucleotides, the CDR3 is TGTGCCAGCAGCTTGACTACCCGCGACATATTCTTC. Translated: CASSLTTRDIFF. The V gene is TRBV11-2, the J gene TRBJ2-1, with D possibly being TRBD2 (5 bases). Germline assignment: CDR1 SGHAT and CDR2 FQNNGV. Deletions cut 3 bases from V and 16 bases from J, with 16 bases between. The CDR3 has 12 residues. The full variable domain, rest sourced from reference TRBV11-2 and TRBJ2-1, is EAGVAQSPRYKIIEKRQSVAFWCNPISGHATLYWYQQILGQGPKLLIQFQNNGVVDDSQLPKDRFSAERLKGVDSTLKIQPAKLEDSAVYLCASSLTTRDIFFGPGTRLTVL.

This clonotype has more than one count but fewer than ten. This chain connects TRBV12-3 or TRBV12-4 to TRBJ2-3, with D possibly matching TRBD1 (6 bases). The CDR3 extends over 14 amino acids. The V and J ends lost 3 bases and 9 bases respectively, with 16 bases between them. Here the CDR3 DNA reads TGTGCCAGCAGTTTCGGACAGTTGGGGAGAACGCAGTATTTT. Translating it yields CASSFGQLGRTQYF.

The chain couples TRBV4-3 to TRBJ2-4; 9 bases map to TRBD1. Trimming took 8 bases from V and 6 from J; bases not matched to a gene: 11. The CDR3 sequence is 15 residues long. Looked up from germline, CDR1 is LGHNA and CDR2 is YSLEER. CDR3 in DNA: TGCGCCAGCGGTTTTAGGACAGGGGCTGTAAACATTCAGTACTTC. Translation gives CASGFRTGAVNIQYF.

At least ten counts were recorded for this clonotype. The chain links TRBV6-5 to TRBJ1-1; tentatively, D is TRBD1 (5 bases). Trimming pared 5 bases from V and 5 bases from J, leaving 15 bases between. This CDR3 region has 14 residues. The germline V gene has CDR1 MNHEY and CDR2 SVGAGI. The CDR3 sequence is CASSPWGGGTEAFF. DNA for the CDR3: TGTGCCAGCAGTCCCTGGGGCGGGGGTACTGAAGCTTTCTTT.

V gene TRBV5-1 combines with J gene TRBJ2-7; either TRBD1 or TRBD2 may supply D (5 bases each). Germline CDR1 SGHRS, CDR2 YFSETQ. CDR3 length: 16 amino acids. The V end was cut by 3 bases, the J end by 0 bases, with 16 bases between. CDR3 sequence reads: CASSSRLGTDSYEQYF. Written as DNA, the CDR3 is TGCGCCAGCAGCTCGAGACTCGGGACGGACTCCTACGAGCAGTACTTC.

This clonotype showed up many times. V gene TRBV6-5 combines with J gene TRBJ2-1; D remains ambiguous. Germline lookup yields CDR1 MNHEY and CDR2 SVGAGI. The CDR3 spans 14 residues. With 0 bases removed from V and 2 bases from J, the gap between germline ends came to 5 bases. This CDR3 is CASSYSGPYNEQFF. As DNA, the CDR3 is TGTGCCAGCAGTTACTCAGGACCCTACAATGAGCAGTTCTTC.

The V and J genes are TRBV27 and TRBJ1-2; D is unclear. The CDR3 extends over 12 amino acids. Trimming took 5 bases from V and 4 from J, leaving 8 bases between them. In germline, CDR1 is MNHEY, CDR2 SMNVEV (reference sequence). DNA of the CDR3: TGTGCCAGCAGTCAACGATCCTATGGCTACACCTTC. It yields the protein CASSQRSYGYTF.

This clonotype was detected many times. The chain carries TRBV5-1 and TRBJ2-7; TRBD1 matches at 8 bases. CDR3 length: 15 residues. V was pared by 4 bases and J by 1 base, with 7 bases of the junction left unmatched. In germline, CDR1 is SGHRS, CDR2 YFSETQ. In nucleotides, the CDR3 is TGCGCCAGCAGCCTGGAGGGACAGGCGTCCTACGAGCAGTACTTC. Protein: CASSLEGQASYEQYF.

This clonotype was picked up a small number of times. The gene calls are TRBV12-3 or TRBV12-4 and TRBJ1-4; D remains ambiguous. This CDR3 comprises 11 residues. Trimming shortened V by 6 bases and J by 7 bases, and 6 bases separated the two germline ends. The CDR3 DNA sequence: TGTGCCAGCAGCTTGGGTGAAAAACTGTTTTTT. This gives the protein CASSLGEKLFF.

The chain couples TRBV5-1 to TRBJ1-1; TRBD1 might be the D (5 bases). Trimming cost V 1 base and J 1 base, with 14 bases left between them. Germline assignment: CDR1 SGHRS and CDR2 YFSETQ. The CDR3 contains 16 residues. CDR3: CASSLPQRGGNTEAFF. DNA for the CDR3: TGCGCCAGCAGCTTGCCACAGCGGGGCGGGAACACTGAAGCTTTCTTT.

The chain uses TRBV9 and TRBJ2-7; maybe TRBD1 (6 bases). The CDR3 loop spans 14 amino acids. Trimming pared 5 bases from V and 3 bases from J, leaving 15 bases between. Germline-derived CDR1 and CDR2 are SGDLS and YYNGEE. DNA for the CDR3: TGTGCCAGCAGTACCGGGGCAGGGGACTACGAGCAGTACTTC. It specifies CASSTGAGDYEQYF.

The chain has TRBV29-1 and TRBJ2-2, with 7 bases aligning to TRBD1. CDR3 length: 16 amino acids. V lost 0 bases, J lost 6 bases, and 10 bases stayed unmatched. Germline CDR1 reads SQVTM; CDR2 reads ANQGSEA. CDR3 amino acids: CSVEDLTGRESGELFF. The CDR3 DNA sequence: TGCAGCGTTGAAGATCTGACAGGGCGCGAATCCGGGGAGCTGTTTTTT.

V usage is TRBV20-1 and J usage is TRBJ2-7, with 7 bases that match TRBD1. The V gene end was trimmed by 6 bases and the J gene end by 2 bases; junction bases not matched to a gene: 13. Germline lookup yields CDR1 DFQATT and CDR2 SNEGSKA (reference sequence). This CDR3 region has 15 residues. This chain's CDR3 is CSASSRQGLTYEQYF. For the CDR3, the DNA is TGCAGTGCGTCGAGCCGACAGGGTCTCACCTACGAGCAGTACTTC.

In its sample, this clonotype was seen many times. The V and J genes are TRBV5-5 and TRBJ1-5; 7 nucleotides agree with TRBD1. The CDR3 covers 13 residues. Germline trimming cut 4 bases from V and 7 bases from J; bases unmatched to any gene: 5. Per the germline V gene, CDR1 is SGHKS and CDR2 is YYEKEE (reference sequence). The CDR3 bases are TGTGCCAGCAGCACGAACAGGGGCCAGCCCCAGCATTTT. It codes for CASSTNRGQPQHF.

The chain uses TRBV4-3 and TRBJ2-7, with TRBD2 matching over 9 bases. In germline, CDR1 is LGHNA, CDR2 YSLEER. V shed 0 bases, J shed 5 bases, and the junction held 8 bases outside the gene matches. This CDR3 is 16 amino acids long. The CDR3 DNA follows: TGCGCCAGCAGCCAAGATCGGGCGGGAGGGCTCGACGAGCAGTACTTC. It yields the protein CASSQDRAGGLDEQYF.

This clonotype was seen at least ten times. V usage is TRBV29-1 and J usage is TRBJ2-7; no firm D call. Trimming removed 5 bases at V and 3 bases at J, with 14 bases between. The CDR3 runs 13 residues. The germline gives CDR1 SQVTM, CDR2 ANQGSEA. The CDR3 bases are TGCAGCGTTTTGACCCGTGTAGACTACGAGCAGTACTTC. Protein sequence: CSVLTRVDYEQYF.

The chain links TRBV15 to TRBJ2-7; maybe TRBD2 (6 bases). Germline loops: CDR1 LNHNV, CDR2 YYDKDF (reference sequence). V was pared by 0 bases and J by 5 bases, with 14 bases between. The CDR3 has 15 residues. For the CDR3, the DNA is TGTGCCACCAGCAGAGACCTGGGGTGGGGGGACGAGCAGTACTTC. Translated, it gives CATSRDLGWGDEQYF.

This clonotype came up a few times. CDR3 protein: CASSVIWSASGLNTYNEQFF. CDR3 nucleotides: TGTGCCAGCAGCGTAATTTGGTCGGCTAGCGGCTTGAATACCTACAATGAGCAGTTCTTC. The rearrangement links TRBV9 to TRBJ2-1; the match to TRBD2 covers 7 bases. The V and J ends lost 1 base and 2 bases, in that order; junction bases with no gene match: 18. The germline CDR1 and CDR2 sequences are SGDLS and YYNGEE. This CDR3 has 20 amino acids.

This clonotype has at least ten counts. The gene calls are TRBV20-1 and TRBJ1-6, with no clear D. Trimming took off 6 bases at V and 0 bases at J, with 9 bases between the two ends. Germline loops: CDR1 DFQATT, CDR2 SNEGSKA (reference sequence). The CDR3 loop spans 14 amino acids. For the CDR3, the DNA is TGCAGTGCAACAGAGAGCTCCTATAATTCACCCCTCCACTTT. Protein product: CSATESSYNSPLHF.

This chain joins TRBV9 and TRBJ2-7; TRBD1 might be the D (6 bases). The CDR3 totals 16 residues. V dropped 3 bases and J dropped 6 bases, with 22 bases sitting between them. Germline assignment: CDR1 SGDLS and CDR2 YYNGEE. The CDR3 bases are TGTGCCAGCAGCGAGGGTACGGGGACACGAACCACCGAGCAGTACTTC. The encoded protein is CASSEGTGTRTTEQYF.

The V and J genes are TRBV29-1 and TRBJ2-3; possible D gene TRBD1, 5 bases. V was trimmed by 4 bases and J by 6 bases, leaving 14 bases between them. This CDR3 contains 13 residues. Germline-derived CDR1 and CDR2 are SQVTM and ANQGSEA. The CDR3 DNA reads TGCAGCGTTGGGGGTGGGGCCGAGGATACGCAGTATTTT. Its protein product is CSVGGGAEDTQYF.

This clonotype was counted at least ten times. The chain recombines TRBV5-1 with TRBJ2-7, with 7 nucleotides matching TRBD1. The length of the CDR3 is 16 residues. The trim removed 4 bases at V and 4 bases at J, leaving 14 bases unmatched. The germline CDR1 and CDR2 sequences are SGHRS and YFSETQ. The CDR3 coding sequence is TGCGCCAGCAGCCTAAAACAGACAGGGATTGGTTACGAGCAGTACTTC. Translation gives CASSLKQTGIGYEQYF.